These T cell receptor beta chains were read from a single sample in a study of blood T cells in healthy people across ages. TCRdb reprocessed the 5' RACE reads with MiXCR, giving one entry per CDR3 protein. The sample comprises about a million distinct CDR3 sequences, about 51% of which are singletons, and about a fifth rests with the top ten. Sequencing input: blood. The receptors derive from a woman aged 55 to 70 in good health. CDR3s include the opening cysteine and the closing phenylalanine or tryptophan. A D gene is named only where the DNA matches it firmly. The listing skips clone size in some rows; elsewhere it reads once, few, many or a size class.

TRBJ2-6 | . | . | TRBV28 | CVSSDPISGANVLTF | TGTGTCAGCAGTGATCCAATCTCTGGGGCCAACGTCCTGACTTTC
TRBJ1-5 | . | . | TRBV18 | CASSPRVGYSNQPQHF | TGTGCCAGCTCACCACGGGTAGGGTATAGCAATCAGCCCCAGCATTTT
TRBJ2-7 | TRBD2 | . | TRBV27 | CASSYRAGGPYEQYF | TGTGCCAGCAGTTATAGAGCGGGAGGGCCGTACGAGCAGTACTTC
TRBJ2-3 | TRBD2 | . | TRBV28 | CASSSLAGEAHDTQYF | TGTGCCAGCAGTTCACTAGCGGGAGAGGCGCACGATACGCAGTATTTT
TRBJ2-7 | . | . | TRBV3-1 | CASSRQGWLAPIIRSSYEQYF | TGTGCCAGCAGCCGCCAAGGGTGGCTAGCGCCTATTATACGAAGCTCCTACGAGCAGTACTTC
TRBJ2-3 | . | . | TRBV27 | CASSAGTVGTDTQYF | TGTGCCAGCAGCGCCGGGACGGTGGGGACAGATACGCAGTATTTT
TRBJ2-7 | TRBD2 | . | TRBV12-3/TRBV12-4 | CASSPTLAGGPYEQYF | TGTGCCAGCAGTCCCACCCTAGCGGGAGGCCCGTACGAGCAGTACTTC
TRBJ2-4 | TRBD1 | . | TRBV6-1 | CASNLRKDGTGVTKNIQYF | TGTGCCAGCAACTTACGTAAGGACGGGACAGGAGTAACCAAAAACATTCAGTACTTC
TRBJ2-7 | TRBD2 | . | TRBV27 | CASSLIAGGGNEQYF | TGTGCCAGCAGTTTAATAGCGGGAGGAGGAAACGAGCAGTACTTC
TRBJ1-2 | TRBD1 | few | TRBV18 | CASSPGTGQNYGYTF | TGTGCCAGCTCACCAGGGACAGGCCAGAACTATGGCTACACCTTC
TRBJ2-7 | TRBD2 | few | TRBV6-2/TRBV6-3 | CASLTILAQSSYEQYF | TGTGCCAGCCTGACCATACTAGCGCAAAGCTCCTACGAGCAGTACTTC
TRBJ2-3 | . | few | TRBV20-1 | CSATGPTDTQYF | TGCAGTGCTACGGGCCCCACAGATACGCAGTATTTT
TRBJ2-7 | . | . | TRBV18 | CASSQDHAAYYEQYF | TGTGCCAGCTCACAAGACCACGCCGCGTACTACGAGCAGTACTTC
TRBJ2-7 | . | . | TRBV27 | CASSQTPGNLPYEQYF | TGTGCCAGCAGCCAAACTCCCGGGAACCTACCCTACGAGCAGTACTTC
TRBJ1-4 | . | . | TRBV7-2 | CASSRREGANEKLFF | TGTGCCAGCAGCCGCCGGGAGGGGGCTAATGAAAAACTGTTTTTT
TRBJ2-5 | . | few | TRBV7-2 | CASSSTREETQYF | TGTGCCAGCAGCTCTACTAGGGAAGAGACCCAGTACTTC
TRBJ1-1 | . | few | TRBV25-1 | CASSVRSDTEAFF | TGTGCCAGCAGTGTTCGGTCGGACACTGAAGCTTTCTTT
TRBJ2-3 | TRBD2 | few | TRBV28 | CASELGPTSGSGDTQYF | TGTGCCAGTGAATTGGGACCGACTAGCGGGAGTGGGGATACGCAGTATTTT
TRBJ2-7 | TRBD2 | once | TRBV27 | CASSPLAGAFNEQYF | TGTGCCAGCAGCCCGCTCGCGGGAGCTTTTAACGAGCAGTACTTC
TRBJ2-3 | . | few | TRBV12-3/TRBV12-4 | CASSSRVLTDTQYF | TGTGCCAGCAGCTCCCGGGTCCTCACAGATACGCAGTATTTT
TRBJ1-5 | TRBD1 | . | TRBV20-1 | CSARYSGTASNQPQHF | TGCAGTGCTAGGTATTCGGGGACAGCCAGCAATCAGCCCCAGCATTTT
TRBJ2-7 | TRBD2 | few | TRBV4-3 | CASSQDTGGKYEQYF | TGCGCCAGCAGCCAAGATACGGGGGGGAAATACGAGCAGTACTTC
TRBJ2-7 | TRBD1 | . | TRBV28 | CASTTDRESTYVQYF | TGTGCCAGCACCACCGACAGGGAATCAACCTACGTGCAGTACTTC
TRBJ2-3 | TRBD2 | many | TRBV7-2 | CASSRTSRNTDTQYF | TGTGCCAGCAGCCGGACTAGCCGAAACACAGATACGCAGTATTTT
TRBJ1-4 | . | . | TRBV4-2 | CASSQFDKGDEKLFF | TGTGCCAGCAGCCAATTCGACAAGGGAGATGAAAAACTGTTTTTT
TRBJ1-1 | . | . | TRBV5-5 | CASSINVPEAFF | TGTGCCAGCAGCATAAACGTACCTGAAGCTTTCTTT
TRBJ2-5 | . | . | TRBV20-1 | CSARDRFQETQYF | TGCAGTGCTAGAGATAGATTCCAAGAGACCCAGTACTTC
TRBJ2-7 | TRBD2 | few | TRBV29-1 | CSGTSGDYEQYF | TGCAGCGGAACTAGCGGGGACTACGAGCAGTACTTC
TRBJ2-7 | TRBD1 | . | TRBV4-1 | CASSPVTGSLYEQYF | TGCGCCAGCAGCCCGGTGACAGGGTCTCTGTACGAGCAGTACTTC
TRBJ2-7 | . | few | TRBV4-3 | CASSQDGEGDYEQYF | TGCGCCAGCAGCCAAGATGGAGAGGGAGACTACGAGCAGTACTTC
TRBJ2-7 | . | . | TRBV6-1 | CASSENPTYEQYF | TGTGCCAGCAGTGAAAATCCCACCTACGAGCAGTACTTC
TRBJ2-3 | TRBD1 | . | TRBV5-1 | CASSKDRDLADTQYF | TGCGCCAGCAGCAAGGACAGGGATTTGGCAGATACGCAGTATTTT
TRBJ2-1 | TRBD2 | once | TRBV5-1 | CASSLGASVTSGSHEQFF | TGCGCCAGCAGCTTGGGTGCCTCGGTAACTAGCGGGTCTCATGAGCAGTTCTTC
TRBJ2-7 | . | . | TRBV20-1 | CSANPDGTYEQYF | TGCAGTGCTAACCCTGACGGGACCTACGAGCAGTACTTC
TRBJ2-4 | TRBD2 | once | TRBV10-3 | CAISESTGGRGKYF | TGTGCCATCAGTGAGTCGACGGGCGGGAGGGGGAAGTACTTC
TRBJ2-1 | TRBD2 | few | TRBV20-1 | CSATTSGRANEQFF | TGCAGTGCCACAACTAGCGGGAGGGCCAATGAGCAGTTCTTC
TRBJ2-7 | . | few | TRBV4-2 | CASSQANPLEQYF | TGTGCCAGCAGCCAAGCAAACCCCCTCGAGCAGTACTTC
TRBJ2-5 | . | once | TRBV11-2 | CASSTRGTGQETQYF | TGTGCCAGCAGCACGAGGGGAACGGGCCAAGAGACCCAGTACTTC
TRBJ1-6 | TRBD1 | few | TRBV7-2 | CASSYRDRNNSPLHF | TGTGCCAGCAGCTACAGGGACAGAAATAATTCACCCCTCCACTTT
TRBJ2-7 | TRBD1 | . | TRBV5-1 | CATGTGSSREQYF | TGCGCCACCGGGACAGGGAGTAGTAGGGAGCAGTACTTC
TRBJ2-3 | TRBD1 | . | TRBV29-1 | CSAVPGQTDTQYF | TGCAGCGCCGTCCCGGGACAGACAGATACGCAGTATTTT
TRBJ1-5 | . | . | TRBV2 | CASREMALGQPRHF | TGTGCCAGCAGAGAGATGGCACTCGGTCAGCCCCGGCATTTT
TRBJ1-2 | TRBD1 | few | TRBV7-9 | CASRGGYDTF | TGTGCCAGCCGAGGGGGCTACGACACCTTC
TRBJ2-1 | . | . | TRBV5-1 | CASSLLGQDFNEQFF | TGCGCCAGCAGCTTGTTAGGGCAAGATTTCAATGAGCAGTTCTTC
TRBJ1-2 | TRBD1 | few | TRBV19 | CASSMTGAYGYTF | TGTGCCAGTAGTATGACAGGGGCCTATGGCTACACCTTC
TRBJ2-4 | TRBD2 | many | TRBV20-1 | CSGLAGEWEAKNIQYF | TGCAGCGGACTAGCGGGAGAGTGGGAAGCCAAAAACATTCAGTACTTC
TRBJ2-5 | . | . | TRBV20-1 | CSARWTGETQYF | TGCAGTGCTAGGTGGACCGGGGAGACCCAGTACTTC
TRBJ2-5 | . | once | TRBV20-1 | CSVPDRSSQETQYF | TGCAGTGTCCCTGACAGGTCGTCTCAAGAGACCCAGTACTTC
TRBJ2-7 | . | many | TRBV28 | CASSSLQGVRSYEQYF | TGTGCCAGCAGTTCCCTACAGGGTGTACGTTCCTACGAGCAGTACTTC